A selection of T cell receptor beta chains follows, all from one sample in a study of blood T cell repertoires in COVID-19. Using immunoSEQ multiplex PCR, the repertoire was profiled, and TCRdb retains in-frame clones only, with some absent. The sample shows approximately 270,000 clones, 80% to 90% of them seen only once. The sequenced sample was peripheral blood. The receptors stem from a man older than 75 with acute or convalescent COVID-19. Both conserved end residues are part of each CDR3. The order of the fields is clone size, CDR3 length, D gene, V gene, J gene, CDR3 protein, CDR3 DNA. A D gene is named only where the DNA matches it firmly. Size is omitted from some rows. Given values are once, few, many or a class for expanded clones.

NA	17	TRBD2	TRBV7-3	TRBJ2-2	CASSLRGSGGNTGELFF	TGTGCCAGCAGCTTAAGGGGAAGCGGGGGTAACACCGGGGAGCTGTTTTTT
once	16	TRBD1	TRBV5-8	TRBJ1-1	CASSLAGSGTGFEAFF	TGTGCCAGCAGCTTGGCCGGAAGTGGGACAGGATTTGAAGCTTTCTTT
NA	14	NA	TRBV7-9	TRBJ2-2	CASSPDSNTGELFF	TGTGCCAGCAGCCCCGACAGCAACACCGGGGAGCTGTTTTTT
NA	16	TRBD1	TRBV7-2	TRBJ1-3	CASSLVQGGYGNTIYF	TGTGCCAGCAGCTTAGTACAGGGGGGCTATGGAAACACCATATATTTT
NA	14	NA	TRBV27	TRBJ2-5	CASSFNSGVETQYF	TGTGCCAGCAGTTTTAATTCAGGGGTGGAGACCCAGTACTTC
NA	15	TRBD1	TRBV5-1	TRBJ2-2	CASSLEGGEAGELFF	TGCGCCAGCAGCTTGGAAGGGGGCGAGGCCGGGGAGCTGTTTTTT
NA	14	NA	TRBV6-5	TRBJ1-5	CASRPGSFNQPQHF	TGTGCCAGCAGGCCAGGGTCCTTTAATCAGCCCCAGCATTTT
few	16	NA	TRBV6-5	TRBJ2-3	CASSYLQTRSTDTQYF	TGTGCCAGCAGTTACCTTCAGACTAGAAGCACAGATACGCAGTATTTT
NA	14	TRBD1	TRBV4-1	TRBJ2-7	CASSFRDRYYEQYF	TGCGCCAGCAGCTTCCGGGACAGATACTACGAGCAGTACTTC
once	15	TRBD2	TRBV7-3	TRBJ2-3	CASSLAGGYTDTQYF	TGTGCCAGCAGTCTAGCGGGGGGCTACACAGATACGCAGTATTTT
NA	15	TRBD1	TRBV5-1	TRBJ1-2	CASSKTGIGSDGYTF	TGCGCCAGCAGCAAGACAGGGATTGGGTCGGATGGCTACACCTTC
NA	16	NA	TRBV7-3	TRBJ2-2	CASSSWGGLNTGELFF	TGTGCCAGCAGCTCCTGGGGGGGCTTGAACACCGGGGAGCTGTTTTTT
few	16	NA	TRBV7-3	TRBJ2-1	CASSLTGAATYNEQFF	TGTGCCAGCAGCTTAACGGGGGCCGCTACCTACAATGAGCAGTTCTTC
NA	16	TRBD2	TRBV7-8	TRBJ2-1	CASSKIPSGTYNEQFF	TGTGCCAGCAGCAAGATTCCTAGCGGGACCTACAATGAGCAGTTCTTC
NA	13	NA	TRBV28	TRBJ2-7	CASMVGGLYEQYF	TGTGCCAGCATGGTGGGGGGACTCTACGAGCAGTACTTC
NA	14	TRBD2	TRBV7-8	TRBJ2-1	CASSRAGSYNEQFF	TGTGCCAGCAGCCGAGCGGGGAGCTACAATGAGCAGTTCTTC
NA	14	NA	TRBV19	TRBJ1-2	CASSTTGTSYGYTF	TGTGCCAGTAGTACAACAGGGACCTCCTATGGCTACACCTTC
NA	14	TRBD1	TRBV7-8	TRBJ1-5	CASSRRQGYQPQHF	TGTGCCAGCAGCCGACGACAGGGTTATCAGCCCCAGCATTTT
NA	11	NA	TRBV7-2	TRBJ2-1	CASSPYNEQFF	TGTGCCAGCAGCCCGTACAATGAGCAGTTCTTC
NA	14	NA	TRBV19	TRBJ1-5	CASRRRGNDQPQHF	TGTGCCAGTAGGAGGAGAGGCAACGATCAGCCCCAGCATTTT
NA	14	NA	TRBV9	TRBJ2-2	CASSVDRFAGELFF	TGTGCCAGCAGCGTAGACAGGTTTGCCGGGGAGCTGTTTTTT
NA	17	TRBD2	TRBV10-2	TRBJ2-5	CASSPGLAGEGQETQYF	TGCGCCAGCAGCCCCGGACTAGCGGGGGAGGGGCAAGAGACCCAGTACTTC
NA	13	TRBD1	TRBV10-3	TRBJ1-5	CAIRGQVNQPQHF	TGTGCCATCAGGGGACAGGTCAATCAGCCCCAGCATTTT
NA	13	NA	TRBV27	TRBJ2-3	CASSAISTDTQYF	TGTGCCAGCAGCGCGATATCCACAGATACGCAGTATTTT
NA	15	NA	TRBV9	TRBJ1-5	CASSVGGGGNQPQHF	TGTGCCAGCAGCGTAGGTGGGGGGGGGAATCAGCCCCAGCATTTT
NA	14	NA	TRBV9	TRBJ2-3	CASSVATPTDTQYF	TGTGCCAGCAGCGTAGCTACTCCGACAGATACGCAGTATTTT
NA	15	TRBD1	TRBV4-3	TRBJ2-7	CASSSGTGAFFEQYF	TGCGCCAGCAGCTCCGGGACAGGGGCTTTCTTCGAGCAGTACTTC
NA	16	TRBD2	TRBV24-1	TRBJ2-5	CATSPGGNPPGETQYF	TGTGCCACCAGCCCGGGGGGGAATCCCCCAGGGGAGACCCAGTACTTC
NA	15	TRBD1	TRBV5-6	TRBJ1-2	CASSLTGQLGYGYTF	TGTGCCAGCAGCTTAACGGGACAGCTAGGCTATGGCTACACCTTC
NA	14	NA	TRBV5-1	TRBJ1-2	CASSFETSRRGYTF	TGCGCCAGCAGCTTTGAGACATCCCGGAGGGGCTACACCTTC
NA	14	NA	TRBV6-5	TRBJ1-2	CASSPYGQNYGYTF	TGTGCCAGCAGTCCATACGGACAGAACTATGGCTACACCTTC
NA	16	TRBD2	TRBV7-2	TRBJ2-7	CASSLGLAGEGYEQYF	TGTGCCAGCAGCCTTGGACTAGCGGGAGAGGGGTACGAGCAGTACTTC
NA	15	TRBD1	TRBV7-2	TRBJ2-7	CASSSDRDRIYEQYF	TGTGCCAGCAGCTCAGACCGGGACAGGATCTACGAGCAGTACTTC
NA	15	TRBD1	TRBV9	TRBJ2-7	CASSPGTGSSYEQYF	TGTGCCAGCAGCCCAGGGACAGGGAGCTCCTACGAGCAGTACTTC
NA	13	NA	TRBV5-4	TRBJ1-2	CASSTGGAYGYTF	TGTGCCAGCAGCACTGGAGGGGCCTATGGCTACACCTTC
NA	14	TRBD1	TRBV4-3	TRBJ2-6	CASSQDRGANVLTF	TGCGCCAGCAGCCAGGACAGGGGGGCCAACGTCCTGACTTTC
NA	15	TRBD2	TRBV3-1/TRBV3-2	TRBJ2-3	CASSQQREGWDTQYF	TGTGCCAGCAGCCAACAGCGGGAGGGCTGGGATACGCAGTATTTT
NA	18	TRBD2	TRBV7-6	TRBJ2-1	CASSFLAGSPNSYNEQFF	TGTGCCAGCAGCTTTTTAGCGGGATCACCGAACTCCTACAATGAGCAGTTCTTC
NA	14	TRBD1	TRBV4-2	TRBJ2-5	CASSQTGGRETQYF	TGTGCCAGCAGCCAAACAGGGGGTCGAGAGACCCAGTACTTC
NA	14	NA	TRBV6-5	TRBJ1-6	CASSSDWSNSPLHF	TGTGCCAGCAGTTCGGACTGGAGCAATTCACCCCTCCACTTT
few	17	NA	TRBV5-4	TRBJ1-1	CASSFRRTGRPNTEAFF	TGTGCCAGCAGCTTCCGTAGAACAGGGAGACCGAACACTGAAGCTTTCTTT
NA	11	NA	TRBV2	TRBJ2-7	CASSIIVEQYF	TGTGCCAGCAGTATCATAGTCGAGCAGTACTTC
NA	15	NA	TRBV19	TRBJ2-3	CASSNGRDVPDTQYF	TGTGCCAGTAGTAACGGGCGGGACGTCCCAGATACGCAGTATTTT
NA	13	NA	TRBV21-1	TRBJ1-5	CASKTQRCPPQHF	TGTGCCAGCAAAACTCAGCGATGTCCGCCCCAGCATTTT
NA	15	NA	TRBV19	TRBJ2-2	CASKQDLINTGELFF	TGTGCCAGTAAACAGGACCTAATAAACACCGGGGAGCTGTTTTTT
NA	14	TRBD2	TRBV3-1/TRBV3-2	TRBJ2-7	CASSQTSGSYEQYF	TGTGCCAGCAGCCAAACTAGCGGGAGCTACGAGCAGTACTTC
once	15	TRBD2	TRBV4-1	TRBJ2-1	CASSKGTSGSNEQFF	TGCGCCAGCAGCAAAGGGACTAGCGGGAGCAATGAGCAGTTCTTC
NA	12	NA	TRBV6-5	TRBJ1-3	CASSSGGNTIYF	TGTGCCAGCAGTTCTGGCGGAAACACCATATATTTT
NA	14	TRBD1	TRBV2	TRBJ1-1	CASIRDSLAGVAFF	TGTGCCAGCATACGGGACAGTTTAGCAGGCGTAGCTTTCTTT
NA	12	NA	TRBV19	TRBJ2-3	CASSIGIDTQYF	TGTGCCAGTAGTATCGGGATAGATACGCAGTATTTT
NA	13	NA	TRBV3-1/TRBV3-2	TRBJ2-5	CASSPTAVETQYF	TGTGCCAGCAGCCCTACGGCGGTGGAGACCCAGTACTTC
NA	18	NA	TRBV10-3	TRBJ2-3	CAIKPQGMGLGYTDTQYF	TGTGCCATCAAACCCCAGGGGATGGGCCTTGGGTACACAGATACGCAGTATTTT
NA	14	NA	TRBV6-2/TRBV6-3	TRBJ2-7	CASSAGTYHYEQYF	TGTGCCAGCAGTGCCGGGACATATCACTACGAGCAGTACTTC
NA	14	TRBD1	TRBV6-2/TRBV6-3	TRBJ1-4	CASSSTGGSKKLFF	TGTGCCAGCAGTTCGACAGGGGGCAGTAAAAAACTGTTTTTT
NA	16	TRBD2	TRBV19	TRBJ2-3	CASSIRSGTSADTQYF	TGTGCCAGTAGTATCAGGTCCGGGACTAGCGCGGATACGCAGTATTTT
NA	15	NA	TRBV19	TRBJ2-1	CASSIGDFLYNEQFF	TGTGCCAGTAGTATAGGGGACTTTCTATACAATGAGCAGTTCTTC